The present T cell receptor beta chain was sequenced within a study of T cell responses to AZD1222 COVID-19 vaccine. Germline lookup yields CDR1 LNHDA and CDR2 SQIVND (reference sequence). V dropped 0 bases and J dropped 8; count of bases not matched to a gene: 17. The CDR3 contains 18 residues. Clones were read by immunoSEQ multiplex PCR, and TCRdb kept only the in-frame ones, dropping some. The data show approximately 150,000 clones, 80% to 90% seen once. The gene calls are TRBV19 and TRBJ1-2; 8 nucleotides align to TRBD1. The starting material was peripheral blood, obtained on day 0 of AZD1222 vaccination. The sequence was obtained from an adult in good health. In DNA, the CDR3 is TGTGCCAGTAGTATAGACCACTTCGGACAGGGCGCCTTAGGCGGCTACACCTTC. Protein product: CASSIDHFGQGALGGYTF.